The 20 T cell receptor beta chains given below trace back to one sample, sequenced in a study of post-analysis software for immune sequencing data. Overall study findings and caveats: Elevated frequency relative to controls characterized several TRBV segments in patients, TRBV5-6, TRBV5-1 and TRBV20-1 among them.

Included in the TCR beta cDNA libraries were unique molecular identifiers. TCRdb reanalysed the PCR reads using MiXCR and keeps one entry per CDR3 protein. The table lists about 460,000 distinct CDR3 sequences, around 40% of them singletons, with about 12% in the top ten. These receptors lack a known antigen. The source material was blood. These receptors originate from a girl under 18 with multiple sclerosis.

This clonotype was detected a few times. The chain has TRBV20-1 and TRBJ2-1; maybe TRBD1 (6 bases). V was pared by 7 bases and J by 8 bases, with 18 bases between. CDR1 is DFQATT, CDR2 SNEGSKA, per germline (reference sequence). The CDR3 loop spans 13 amino acids. CDR3 protein: CSVRDYRAYEQFF. CDR3 DNA: TGCAGTGTTAGGGATTACAGGGCCTATGAGCAGTTCTTC.

The V gene is TRBV7-8, the J gene TRBJ2-1; TRBD2 is a possible D gene (6 bases). Germline V gene data show CDR1 as SGHVS and CDR2 as FQNEAQ. Trimming removed 5 bases from V and 7 bases from J, with 21 bases in between. CDR3 length equals 16 residues. CDR3 protein: CASSKKGRERQNEQFF. The CDR3 bases are TGTGCCAGCAGCAAGAAAGGGCGGGAACGACAGAATGAGCAGTTCTTC.

The gene calls are TRBV5-1 and TRBJ1-1; tentative D call: TRBD1 (6 bases). Germline CDR1 SGHRS, CDR2 YFSETQ. Between the trimmed V and J ends, which lost 2 bases and 0 bases, there was a span of 11 bases. The CDR3 runs to 15 residues. CDR3 nucleotide sequence: TGCGCCAGCAGCTTTGGACAGTTCATGAACACTGAAGCTTTCTTT. Protein sequence: CASSFGQFMNTEAFF.

The V call is TRBV12-3 or TRBV12-4, the J call TRBJ2-4; 7 positions match TRBD2. Near its end, the DNA agrees better with TRBJ2-7, so the J call may be wrong. The CDR3 spans 14 residues. CDR3: CASSSSGDYYEQYF. The CDR3 DNA reads TGTGCCAGCAGTTCTTCCGGGGACTATTACGAGCAGTACTTC.

The V call is TRBV29-1, the J call TRBJ2-3; D is uncertain. Germline assignment: CDR1 SQVTM and CDR2 ANQGSEA. Trimming shortened V by 3 bases and J by 6 bases, and 16 bases separated the two germline ends. This CDR3 comprises 14 residues. CDR3 loop: CSVDLGSPTDTQYF. In nucleotides, the CDR3 is TGCAGCGTTGACCTGGGGTCCCCCACGGATACGCAGTATTTT.

This chain uses TRBV20-1 with TRBJ2-7; 9 nucleotides align to TRBD1. Germline V lookup: CDR1 DFQATT, CDR2 SNEGSKA (reference sequence). The CDR3 spans 14 residues. The V and J ends lost 5 bases and 2 bases, in that order; junction bases with no gene match: 7. The CDR3 region is CSAPGTGRAYEQYF. DNA of the CDR3: TGCAGTGCTCCCGGGACAGGGAGGGCCTACGAGCAGTACTTC.

The chain has TRBV9 and TRBJ2-7, with D unresolved. The DNA matches TRBJ2-4 better at its end, which makes the J call doubtful. The CDR3 has 14 residues. CDR1 is SGDLS, CDR2 YYNGEE, per germline. The chain's CDR3 is CASSVEGTGNIQYF. The CDR3 DNA is TGTGCCAGCAGCGTAGAAGGCACGGGAAACATTCAGTACTTC.

A few counts support this clonotype. The chain recombines TRBV20-1 with TRBJ1-2; D is ambiguous. CDR3 size: 10 residues. V was clipped by 5 bases and J by 6 bases, with 7 bases between them. Germline lookup yields CDR1 DFQATT and CDR2 SNEGSKA (reference sequence). The CDR3 loop reads CSAGVNGYTF. CDR3 sequence (DNA): TGCAGTGCTGGGGTAAATGGCTACACCTTC.

Comment on this clonotype: One junction end disagrees with the germline gene, perhaps due to a read error. This chain links TRBV5-1 with TRBJ2-5; D remains unclear. The J call may not be correct, given that the DNA end is closer to TRBJ2-7. CDR3 length: 15 amino acids. Per the germline V gene, CDR1 is SGHRS and CDR2 is YFSETQ. The CDR3 bases are TGCGCCAGCAGCTCGGGCGCAGACATCTCCTGCGAGCAGTACTTC. Translation: CASSSGADISCEQYF.

The chain uses TRBV10-3 and TRBJ1-1, with 8 nucleotides matching TRBD1. The CDR3 is 14 amino acids. Trimming at V came to 5 bases and at J to 2 bases, leaving 4 bases not matched to a gene. Looked up from germline, CDR1 is ENHRY and CDR2 is SYGVKD. In DNA, the CDR3 is TGTGCCATCAGTACAGGGGGGACTAACACTGAAGCTTTCTTT. This translates into CAISTGGTNTEAFF.

On this clonotype itself: This likely comes from a read error, as the CDR3 has no conserved phenylalanine or tryptophan at its end. J is TRBJ2-1 and V is TRBV7-2; 8 bases are a match to TRBD2. The junction had 11 bases not matched to a gene; V was cut back by 4 bases and J by 6 bases. Per the germline V gene, CDR1 is SGHTA and CDR2 is FQGNSA. The CDR3 contains 16 residues. This CDR3 reads CASSSAGSGIANEQFI. DNA for the CDR3: TGTGCCAGCAGCTCTGCTGGTAGCGGGATTGCCAATGAGCAGTTCATC.

The sample holds a few counts of this clonotype. The chain combines TRBV2 with TRBJ2-1; D unclear. The CDR3 loop spans 15 amino acids. CDR1 is SNHLY, CDR2 FYNNEI, per germline. V lost 3 bases and J lost 5, with 14 bases in between. The DNA of the CDR3 is TGTGCCAGCAGTGATCGGATTGCGTCCGACAATGAGCAGTTCTTC. It codes for CASSDRIASDNEQFF.

This chain links TRBV29-1 with TRBJ1-5, with TRBD1 identical over 9 bases. The CDR3 runs 13 residues. CDR1 and CDR2 (germline): SQVTM, ANQGSEA. J was trimmed by 7 bases and V by 7 bases; bases with no gene match: 8. The CDR3 nucleotides are TGCAGCGCTCTACAGGGGGCTGGACAGCCCCAGCATTTT. Amino acids: CSALQGAGQPQHF.

This clonotype came up a few times. This sequence joins TRBV7-2 and TRBJ1-2; D gene uncertain. V lost 9 bases to trimming and J lost 5 bases, with 22 bases between them. CDR1 is SGHTA and CDR2 is FQGNSA in the germline V gene. The CDR3 contains 15 residues. This CDR3 reads CASSQRPDLGYGYTF. CDR3 in DNA: TGTGCCAGTAGCCAACGACCGGACCTGGGGTATGGCTACACCTTC. Looking up the rest from reference TRBV7-2 and TRBJ1-2 gives the full variable domain: GAGVSQSPSNKVTEKGKDVELRCDPISGHTALYWYRQSLGQGLEFLIYFQGNSAPDKSGLPSDRFSAERTGGSVSTLTIQRTQQEDSAVYLCASSQRPDLGYGYTFGSGTRLTVV.

The J gene is TRBJ2-4, the V gene TRBV10-1, with 8 nucleotides matching TRBD1. The V gene's germline CDR1 is WNHNN and CDR2 SYGVQD (reference sequence). V lost 6 bases to trimming and J lost 7 bases; unmatched junction nucleotides: 8. This CDR3 region has 14 residues. CDR3 sequence: CASREGGQDNIQYF. The CDR3 DNA sequence: TGCGCCAGCAGGGAGGGGGGACAGGATAACATTCAGTACTTC.

This clonotype was counted between two and nine times. The chain recombines TRBV29-1 with TRBJ2-7, with D possibly TRBD1 on 6 matching bases. The CDR3 has 11 amino acids. With 4 bases removed from V and 6 bases from J, the gap between germline ends came to 10 bases. CDR1 is SQVTM and CDR2 is ANQGSEA in the germline V gene. The CDR3 region is CSVAQGPEQYF. The CDR3 nucleotides are TGCAGCGTTGCCCAGGGGCCCGAGCAGTACTTC.

The rearrangement joins TRBV7-9 to TRBJ1-6; no reliable D call. CDR3 length: 16 amino acids. Germline values: CDR1 SEHNR, CDR2 FQNEAQ (reference sequence). The V gene lost 2 bases and the J gene lost 5 bases, with 13 bases spanning the gap. CDR3 in DNA: TGTGCCAGCAGCTTAAACGGTGTGGAAAATAATTCACCCCTCCACTTT. Residues: CASSLNGVENNSPLHF.

Only a few counts were recorded for this clonotype. This sequence joins TRBV6-2 or TRBV6-3 and TRBJ1-2; D is undetermined. Between the trimmed V and J ends, which lost 2 bases and 0 bases, there was a span of 16 bases. The germline V gene has CDR1 MNHEY and CDR2 SVGEGT. CDR3 size: 17 residues. The CDR3 DNA is TGTGCCAGCAGTTACGGGGTCTCTGAAACTTCTAACTATGGCTACACCTTC. Its translation is CASSYGVSETSNYGYTF.

The chain is built from TRBV7-2 and TRBJ2-7; 8 bases are a match to TRBD2. The CDR3 is 15 amino acids. Germline CDR1 is SGHTA and CDR2 is FQGNSA. V trimming: 5 bases; J trimming: 0 bases; junction bases outside the gene matches: 6. CDR3 amino acids: CASSTTSGNSYEQYF. The CDR3 bases are TGTGCCAGCAGCACCACTAGCGGAAACTCCTACGAGCAGTACTTC.

This chain uses TRBV9 with TRBJ1-1, with D perhaps matching TRBD1 (5 bases). Between the trimmed V and J ends, which lost 0 bases and 6 bases, there was a span of 15 bases. The CDR3 covers 15 residues. Germline values: CDR1 SGDLS, CDR2 YYNGEE. DNA of the CDR3: TGTGCCAGCAGCGTAGTGATGGGGCAGGGAGCTGAAGCTTTCTTT. Residues: CASSVVMGQGAEAFF.